These 14 T cell receptor beta chains originate from one sample sequenced in a study of blood T cell repertoires in COVID-19. Assay used: immunoSEQ multiplex PCR; TCRdb lists only in-frame clones, some missing. This table has more than 300,000 clones, around 87% appearing once. Sequenced sample: peripheral blood. The receptors shown here come from a woman between 25 and 40 years old with COVID-19, enrolled during active disease.

The V gene is TRBV5-1, the J gene TRBJ2-7; 7 nucleotides agree with TRBD2. The trim removed 3 bases at V and 2 bases at J, leaving 5 bases unmatched. This CDR3 comprises 14 residues. CDR1 is SGHRS, CDR2 YFSETQ, per germline. CDR3 loop: CASSSQRGTYEQYF. As DNA, the CDR3 is TGCGCCAGCAGCTCCCAGCGGGGAACCTACGAGCAGTACTTC. Using reference TRBV5-1 and TRBJ2-7 for the parts outside the CDR3, the full variable domain is KAGVTQTPRYLIKTRGQQVTLSCSPISGHRSVSWYQQTPGQGLQFLFEYFSETQRNKGNFPGRFSGRQFSNSRSEMNVSTLELGDSALYLCASSSQRGTYEQYFGPGTRLTVT.

The chain is built from TRBV3-1 (or the pseudogene TRBV3-2) and TRBJ2-3; TRBD1 agrees at 8 bases. This CDR3 is built from 15 residues. The germline V gene has CDR1 LGHDT and CDR2 YNNKEL (reference sequence). The junction had 8 bases not matched to a gene; V was cut back by 3 bases and J by 6 bases. As DNA, the CDR3 is TGTGCCAGCAGCCACCTAGACAGGGGACGGGATACGCAGTATTTT. Translating gives CASSHLDRGRDTQYF.

The J gene is TRBJ2-7, the V gene TRBV28, with 9 positions matching TRBD1. The CDR3 spans 15 residues. Germline loops: CDR1 MDHEN, CDR2 SYDVKM. V lost 5 bases and J lost 5; bases outside the gene matches: 10. CDR3 region: CASSPRQGETNEQYF. The CDR3 nucleotides are TGTGCCAGCAGTCCGCGACAGGGGGAGACCAACGAGCAGTACTTC.

V usage is TRBV7-6 and J usage is TRBJ2-2; 10 nucleotides line up with TRBD1. The CDR3 loop spans 14 amino acids. Germline V CDR1 and CDR2: SGHVS, FNYEAQ. Unmatched junction bases numbered 3, after V lost 3 bases and J lost 8 bases. This CDR3 is CASSLTGGKGELFF. Written as DNA, the CDR3 is TGTGCCAGCAGCTTGACAGGGGGCAAAGGGGAGCTGTTTTTT.

The V and J genes are TRBV5-1 and TRBJ2-1, with 13 nucleotides matching TRBD2. This CDR3 region has 17 residues. CDR1 SGHRS and CDR2 YFSETQ come from the germline V gene. Germline trimming cut 4 bases from V and 15 bases from J; bases unmatched to any gene: 19. The CDR3 is CASSQDGQGLAGSPLFF. CDR3 bases: TGCGCCAGCAGCCAAGACGGACAGGGACTAGCGGGGAGTCCGTTGTTCTTC.

The J gene is TRBJ1-1, the V gene TRBV5-5; D is uncertain. CDR3 size: 13 residues. Per germline, CDR1 SGHKS and CDR2 YYEKEE (reference sequence). Trimming took off 4 bases at V and 3 bases at J, with 10 bases between the two ends. In DNA form, the CDR3 reads TGTGCCAGCAGCACCGGTCCGTACACTGAAGCTTTCTTT. It codes for CASSTGPYTEAFF.

This chain joins TRBV9 and TRBJ2-1; 15 bases map to TRBD2. V gave up 3 bases and J gave up 9 bases; unmatched junction bases: 7. CDR3 length: 16 residues. The V gene's germline CDR1 is SGDLS and CDR2 YYNGEE. As DNA, the CDR3 is TGTGCCAGCAGCGAGGGACTAGCGGGAGGAGTAAGTGAGCAGTTCTTC. Translation: CASSEGLAGGVSEQFF.

The rearrangement uses TRBV4-1 and TRBJ1-1, with a tentative D call TRBD1 (5 bases). The V end was cut by 1 base, the J end by 7 bases, with 7 bases between. Germline loops: CDR1 MGHRA, CDR2 YSYEKL. This CDR3 region has 12 residues. In nucleotides, the CDR3 is TGCGCCAGCAGCCAAGTAAGGGGTGAAGCTTTCTTT. Encoded protein: CASSQVRGEAFF.

The J gene is TRBJ2-7, the V gene TRBV25-1, with TRBD1 identical over 10 bases. The CDR3 sequence is 13 residues long. Trimming removed 10 bases from V and 4 bases from J; junction bases left unmatched: 7. Per germline, CDR1 MGHDK and CDR2 SYGVNS. CDR3 DNA sequence: TGTGCCACCGGGACAGGGGTAGGTTACGAGCAGTACTTC. This gives the protein CATGTGVGYEQYF.

The chain employs TRBV28 and TRBJ2-7, with D possibly matching TRBD1 (5 bases). The germline V gene encodes CDR1 MDHEN and CDR2 SYDVKM. The CDR3 spans 15 residues. V lost 4 bases to trimming and J lost 1 base, with 14 bases between them. The CDR3 DNA sequence: TGTGCCAGCAGTTATCAGGGTATAGAATCCTACGAGCAGTACTTC. It encodes CASSYQGIESYEQYF.

This clone appeared a single time. This chain connects TRBV19 to TRBJ1-5; 8 bases line up with TRBD1. Trimming removed 5 bases from V and 7 bases from J; junction bases left unmatched: 7. Germline CDR1 is LNHDA and CDR2 is SQIVND (reference sequence). CDR3 length: 14 residues. In DNA form, the CDR3 reads TGTGCCAGTAGTTCCGGACAGGGAGAACAGCCCCAGCATTTT. Its protein is CASSSGQGEQPQHF.

The V call is TRBV29-1, the J call TRBJ1-1; no clear D. This CDR3 is 15 amino acids long. Deletions cut 3 bases from V and 1 base from J, with 15 bases between. Germline-derived CDR1 and CDR2 are SQVTM and ANQGSEA. This chain's CDR3 is CSVDRREGRNTEAFF. CDR3 in DNA: TGCAGCGTTGATCGACGGGAGGGAAGGAACACTGAAGCTTTCTTT.

This chain uses TRBV28 with TRBJ1-2; TRBD1 aligns across 10 bases. Germline lookup yields CDR1 MDHEN and CDR2 SYDVKM. The junction had 2 bases not matched to a gene; V was cut back by 9 bases and J by 4 bases. The CDR3 has 12 residues. In nucleotides, the CDR3 is TGTGCCAGTGGGGACAGGGGCTATGGCTACACCTTC. The encoded protein is CASGDRGYGYTF.

J is TRBJ1-1 and V is TRBV9; D unclear. Germline V CDR1 and CDR2: SGDLS, YYNGEE. Trimming took 4 bases from V and 4 from J, leaving 14 bases between them. The CDR3 is 14 residues long. The CDR3: CASSSGEGGTEAFF. CDR3 coding DNA: TGTGCCAGCAGCTCCGGGGAGGGTGGCACTGAAGCTTTCTTT.